The source of this T cell receptor (beta chain) is a study of immune reconstitution after stem cell transplant in scleroderma. TCRdb re-called the RT-PCR reads through MiXCR, storing one row per CDR3 protein. The sample holds under 4,000 distinct CDR3 sequences; more than 7% are singletons and the top ten take 9.8%. The CDR3 consists of 12 residues. Germline CDR1 is SQVTM and CDR2 is ANQGSEA. The germline V and J ends were trimmed by 7 bases and 5 bases, with 15 bases remaining between them. This clonotype appeared a few times. This clonotype was sampled from a female donor with systemic sclerosis. Collection took place before or after autologous hematopoietic stem cell transplantation (not recorded which). The rearrangement joins TRBV29-1 to TRBJ2-7, with D perhaps matching TRBD2 (5 bases). The CDR3 loop is CSGSPGFNEQYF. The DNA for the CDR3 is TGCAGCGGAAGTCCGGGGTTCAACGAGCAGTACTTC.